The TCR beta chain under discussion was sequenced for a study of blood T cell repertoires in COVID-19. As for the study in general: Samples taken during acute and convalescent COVID-19 were collected in the United States, Italy and Spain.

Trimming cost V 6 bases and J 6 bases; bases outside gene matches: 9. Looked up from germline, CDR1 is MNHEY and CDR2 is SVGAGI. This CDR3 comprises 15 residues. This clone was detected a few times. Clones were read by immunoSEQ multiplex PCR, and TCRdb kept only the in-frame ones, dropping some. The data show approximately 180,000 clones, approximately 80% seen once. The sequence came from a man aged 45-65 years who had recovered from COVID-19. This chain connects TRBV6-5 to TRBJ1-5, with 9 bases fitting TRBD1. The source material was PBMCs or T cells enriched from blood (not recorded which). This chain's CDR3 is CASSLGQGKGQPQHF. CDR3 nucleotide sequence: TGTGCCAGCAGCTTGGGACAGGGTAAGGGTCAGCCCCAGCATTTT.